This T cell receptor (beta chain) was observed in a study of blood T cell repertoires in COVID-19. In the study overall: Collection of acute and convalescent COVID-19 samples took place in the United States, Italy and Spain. Sample material is recorded as cDNA or gDNA derived from T cells, B-cell-depleted T cells, or PBMCs.

Per the authors' pipeline: Reference gene primer amplification gave estimated nucleated cell counts. Using immunoSEQ multiplex PCR, the repertoire was profiled, and TCRdb retains in-frame clones only, with some absent. V and J calls and clone size are those listed in that table; D and trimming were worked out from the DNA. This table holds about 98,000 clones, 86% found once. Trimming pared 5 bases from V and 5 bases from J, leaving 15 bases between. Germline values: CDR1 SGHNT, CDR2 YENEEA. The CDR3 spans 14 residues. The V gene is TRBV11-3, the J gene TRBJ1-2; D is perhaps TRBD1 (5 bases). This clonotype was sampled from a man aged 50 to 60 with acute or convalescent COVID-19. The sequenced sample was peripheral blood. The CDR3 DNA follows: TGTGCCAGCAGCATCGCGAGCCAGGGATATGGCTACACCTTC. It is translated as CASSIASQGYGYTF.